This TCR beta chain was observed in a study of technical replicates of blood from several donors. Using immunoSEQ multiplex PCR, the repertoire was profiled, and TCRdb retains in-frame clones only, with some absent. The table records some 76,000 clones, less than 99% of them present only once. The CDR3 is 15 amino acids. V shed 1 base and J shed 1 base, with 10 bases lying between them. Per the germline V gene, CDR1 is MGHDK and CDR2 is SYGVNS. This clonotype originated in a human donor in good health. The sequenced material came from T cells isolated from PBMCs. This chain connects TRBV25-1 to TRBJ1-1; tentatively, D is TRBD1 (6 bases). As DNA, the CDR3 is TGTGCCAGCAGTGAATCACCGACAGGGAACACTGAAGCTTTCTTT. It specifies CASSESPTGNTEAFF.